This T cell receptor beta chain was observed in a study of CXCR3-negative and CXCR3-positive naive CD8 T cells. Across the whole study: A total of 120 million to 150 million TRB reads was generated, with about 1.5 +/- 0.3 million per library.

Regarding this clonotype: Its antigen is not known.

CDR1 and CDR2 (germline): SQVTM, ANQGSEA. The CDR3 spans 12 residues. Whole-study findings and limits: In CXCR3-positive naive cells, the TRB CDR3s were more hydrophobic than in CXCR3-negative naive cells. Naive subsets had comparable surface CD5, so TRB CDR3 properties gauged TCR strength.

Researchers prepared the TRB cDNA libraries using 5' RACE with UMI labels. Reanalyzing the 5' RACE reads, TCRdb keeps one entry per CDR3 protein, without DNA. Its table lists 5,700 or so distinct CDR3 sequences. V gene TRBV29-1 combines with J gene TRBJ2-7; absent DNA, TCRdb's TRBD2 call cannot be checked. Sequenced input: naive CXCR3+ CD8+ T cells from blood. Subset described: CD45RO-CCR7+CD27+CD95- naive CD8+ T cells expressing CXCR3 (TNR3+). The clonotype was recovered from a human donor in good health. Some clones in this sample may be carry-over from other donors' samples. CDR3 in amino acids: CSVEDEGLEQYF.